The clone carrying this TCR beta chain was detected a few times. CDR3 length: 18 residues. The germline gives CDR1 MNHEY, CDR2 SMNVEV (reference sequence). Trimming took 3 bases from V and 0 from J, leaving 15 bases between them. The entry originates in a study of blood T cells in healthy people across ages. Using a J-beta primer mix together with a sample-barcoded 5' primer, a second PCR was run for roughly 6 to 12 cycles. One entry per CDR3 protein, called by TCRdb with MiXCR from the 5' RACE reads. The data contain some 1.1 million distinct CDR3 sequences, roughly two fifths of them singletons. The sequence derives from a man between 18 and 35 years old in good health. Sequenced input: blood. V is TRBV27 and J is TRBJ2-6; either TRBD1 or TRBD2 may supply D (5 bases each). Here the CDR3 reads CASSLKGPRLSGANVLTF. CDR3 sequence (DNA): TGTGCCAGCAGTTTGAAGGGACCCAGACTCTCTGGGGCCAACGTCCTGACTTTC.